This TCR beta chain stems from a study of early T cells in non-severe SARS-CoV-2 infection (dated by TCRdb to about 2021). Some background on the complete study: Because TCR sequencing relied on bulk RNA taken from unsorted whole blood, pairing of alpha and beta chains was not possible. The study at large found these results: VDJdb matching was skewed toward anti-spike CD8 responses, so virus-specific expansions were likely underestimated and private and CD4 specificities were missed.

A case-control design nested within a healthcare worker cohort in London, UK, was used, with weekly nasopharyngeal swab PCR tests and blood sampling performed. Healthcare workers were enrolled in the week of the UK lockdown, from 23 to 31 March 2020, and were followed every week for up to roughly 15 weeks. The sample holds many counts of this clonotype. What antigen it recognizes has not been identified. It has no much larger one-base neighbor in the sample; base qualities were not kept. The library was prepared using 5' RACE. Instrument on record: NextSeq 500. The TCR library protocol attached unique molecular identifiers to individual cDNA molecules to correct for sequencing error and PCR bias. Both TCR alpha and beta chains were sequenced, and tight co-correlation was observed between alpha and beta sequence abundances in each sample. As for the authors' bioinformatics: Decombinator V4 was used to annotate TCR sequences for V gene, J gene and CDR3. Expanded TCRs were defined as changing significantly between any two time points under a Poisson model with p below 0.0001. TCR abundances were normalised to the total number of TCRs sequenced per sample and were expressed as counts per million. MAIT TCRs were defined by TRAV1-2 paired with TRAJ12, TRAJ20 or TRAJ33, and iNKT TCRs by TRAV10 paired with TRAJ18. VDJdb, accessed on 1 November 2021, was searched for TCRs annotated for CMV, EBV and SARS-CoV-2, and TCRs annotated for more than one antigen were excluded. TCRdb redid the processing of the public reads, applying fastp at Q25 and MiXCR, and retained in-frame beta chains. Entries that share a CDR3 protein sequence are merged under the most common genes and DNA. These V and J calls rely on TCRdb rather than the paper's analysis. This sample comprises about 70,000 distinct CDR3 sequences, 12% of them detected only once. The top ten clonotypes cover about 16% of the sample.

Reading the germline V gene (reference sequence) gives CDR1 SEHNR and CDR2 FQNEAQ. V gives up 6 bases and J gives up 2 bases, and the segment between their germline ends measures 4 bases. The CDR3 spans 11 residues, from the cysteine through the phenylalanine. Just the 33-base CDR3 DNA is kept, in frame starting at base 1. The chain employs TRBV7-9 and TRBJ1-2; the D gene identity is not certain. The sequence came from an adult who was a healthcare worker with PCR-confirmed SARS-CoV-2 infection or an uninfected control (not recorded which). The donor label of this sample is uncertain. The source was whole blood, collected at baseline. The DNA is as follows: TGTGCCAGCAGTGACAACTATGGCTACACCTTC. Translated, it reads CASSDNYGYTF. The entire variable domain, with the stretches around the CDR3 drawn from the reference TRBV7-9 and TRBJ1-2 proteins, is DTGVSQNPRHKITKRGQNVTFRCDPISEHNRLYWYRQTLGQGPEFLTYFQNEAQLEKSRLLSDRFSAERPKGSFSTLEIQRTEQGDSAMYLCASSDNYGYTFGSGTRLTVV.